These 6 T cell receptor beta chains were sequenced from one sample in a study of cytomegalovirus exposure and HLA in healthy donors listed by TCRdb under 2017. Libraries were built with the immunoSEQ multiplex PCR assay. A mixture of 60 forward primers for TCR Vbeta segments and 13 reverse primers for TCR Jbeta segments was used in the multiplex PCR. TCRdb's version of the immuneACCESS table is confined to in-frame rearrangements and falls short of the full clone set. An unresolved V gene accounts for under half of the shortfall where checked; the remainder is of unknown origin. Across this sample there are around 70,000 clones, with about 81% seen only once. About 6.5% of the sample belongs to the ten largest clones. The sequenced material came from PBMCs. Receptors originate from a human donor in good health.

The rearrangement uses TRBV7-8 and TRBJ1-5; no definite D call. The CDR3 covers 13 residues. Germline V gene data show CDR1 as SGHVS and CDR2 as FQNEAQ. V was shortened by 5 bases and J by 7 bases, with 12 bases between the two germline ends. As DNA, the CDR3 is TGTGCCAGCAGCGTTTACGGGGAACAGCCCCAGCATTTT. Translation gives CASSVYGEQPQHF.

The genes are TRBV2 and TRBJ1-2; 10 nucleotides line up with TRBD1. The V and J ends lost 1 base and 5 bases, in that order; junction bases with no gene match: 10. The CDR3 consists of 17 residues. The germline gives CDR1 SNHLY, CDR2 FYNNEI. The CDR3 region is CASSEGTGGAFVYGYTF. The CDR3 bases are TGTGCCAGCAGTGAAGGGACAGGGGGAGCCTTCGTTTATGGCTACACCTTC. Complete variable domain (other parts from reference TRBV2 and TRBJ1-2): EPEVTQTPSHQVTQMGQEVILRCVPISNHLYFYWYRQILGQKVEFLVSFYNNEISEKSEIFDDQFSVERPDGSNFTLKIRSTKLEDSAMYFCASSEGTGGAFVYGYTFGSGTRLTVV.

A word on this clone: At one boundary the junction diverges from the germline segment, which might be a read error. The genes are TRBV30 and TRBJ1-2; 7 bases align to TRBD1. This CDR3 contains 17 residues. The germline V gene encodes CDR1 GTSNPN and CDR2 SVGIG (reference sequence). In DNA, the CDR3 is TGTGCCTGGAGTGTACAACGACTCCTCAGGGGGTTCTATGGCTACCCCTTC. As protein: CAWSVQRLLRGFYGYPF.

The chain recombines TRBV5-6 with TRBJ2-1, with no clear D. This CDR3 has 15 amino acids. Trimming cost V 2 bases and J 0 bases, with 9 bases left between them. The germline gives CDR1 SGHDT, CDR2 YYEEEE. In DNA, the CDR3 is TGTGCCAGCAGCTTAGCAGCGAGCTCCTACAATGAGCAGTTCTTC. Translating gives CASSLAASSYNEQFF.

J is TRBJ2-7 and V is TRBV6-1; 11 positions agree with TRBD2. The CDR3 is made up of 15 amino acids. The ends lost 1 base at V and 2 bases at J; junction bases unmatched: 1. Germline-derived CDR1 and CDR2 are MNHNS and SASEGT. CDR3 residues: CASSEGLAGTYEQYF. The CDR3 DNA reads as TGTGCCAGCAGTGAAGGACTAGCGGGAACCTACGAGCAGTACTTC.

The sample holds a few counts of this clone. The V and J genes are TRBV5-4 and TRBJ2-7, with D possibly being TRBD1 (5 bases). Germline CDR1 reads SGHNT; CDR2 reads YYREEE (reference sequence). Trimming took 3 bases from V and 6 from J, leaving 7 bases between them. The CDR3 is 11 amino acids. The CDR3 sequence: CASSWGAEQYF. For the CDR3, the DNA is TGTGCCAGCAGCTGGGGCGCCGAGCAGTACTTC.